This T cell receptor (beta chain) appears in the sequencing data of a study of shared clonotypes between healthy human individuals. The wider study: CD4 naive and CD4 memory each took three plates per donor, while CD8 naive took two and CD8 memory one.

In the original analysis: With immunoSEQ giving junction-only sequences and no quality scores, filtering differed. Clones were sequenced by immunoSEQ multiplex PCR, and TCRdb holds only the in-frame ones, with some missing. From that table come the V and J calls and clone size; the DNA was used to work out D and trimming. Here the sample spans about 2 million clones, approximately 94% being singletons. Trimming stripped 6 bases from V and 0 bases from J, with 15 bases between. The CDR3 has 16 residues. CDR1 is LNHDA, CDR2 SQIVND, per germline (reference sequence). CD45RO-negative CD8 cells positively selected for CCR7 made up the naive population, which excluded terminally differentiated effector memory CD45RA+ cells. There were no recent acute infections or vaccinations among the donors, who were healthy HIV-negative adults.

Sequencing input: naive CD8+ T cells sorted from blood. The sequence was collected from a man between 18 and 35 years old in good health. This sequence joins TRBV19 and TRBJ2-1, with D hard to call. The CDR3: CASSPGGPYSYNEQFF. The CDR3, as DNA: TGTGCCAGTAGCCCCGGTGGGCCCTACTCCTACAATGAGCAGTTCTTC. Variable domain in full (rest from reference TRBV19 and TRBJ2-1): DGGITQSPKYLFRKEGQNVTLSCEQNLNHDAMYWYRQDPGQGLRLIYYSQIVNDFQKGDIAEGYSVSREKKESFPLTVTSAQKNPTAFYLCASSPGGPYSYNEQFFGPGTRLTVL.